Following are 10 T cell receptor beta chains from one sample sequenced in a study of shared clonotypes between healthy human individuals. Terminally differentiated effector memory CD45RA+ cells were left out of the naive CD8 fraction, which was CD45RO-negative and positively selected for CCR7. Repertoires were generated with immunoSEQ multiplex PCR, while TCRdb's copy carries only in-frame clones and drops some. The sample consists of around 560,000 clones, approximately 96% of them appearing once. The specimen sequenced was naive CD8+ T cells sorted from blood. The source of these receptors is a woman in her thirties in good health.

This chain connects TRBV7-9 to TRBJ2-1; the match to TRBD2 covers 10 bases. The CDR3 spans 19 residues. Germline CDR1 SEHNR, CDR2 FQNEAQ (reference sequence). V lost 2 bases, J lost 5 bases, and 15 bases stayed unmatched. The CDR3, as DNA: TGTGCCAGCAGCTTACCAACCGGGACTAGCGAGTATACGAACAATGAGCAGTTCTTC. It is translated as CASSLPTGTSEYTNNEQFF.

The rearrangement uses TRBV7-9 and TRBJ2-7, with unresolved D. V was pared by 5 bases and J by 7 bases, with 21 bases between. The CDR3 sequence is 15 residues long. The germline CDR1 and CDR2 sequences are SEHNR and FQNEAQ (reference sequence). CDR3 in amino acids: CASSPPAAGSREQYF. CDR3 nucleotides: TGTGCCAGCAGCCCCCCGGCGGCTGGGTCGCGGGAGCAGTACTTC.

The chain combines TRBV29-1 with TRBJ1-2; TRBD1 might be the D (5 bases). V lost 0 bases to trimming and J lost 2 bases, with 10 bases between them. Germline CDR1 is SQVTM and CDR2 is ANQGSEA. The CDR3 has 14 amino acids. For the CDR3, the DNA is TGCAGCGTTGAAGAATTAAACAGGAACTATGGCTACACCTTC. It translates to CSVEELNRNYGYTF.

The chain couples TRBV29-1 to TRBJ2-7; 8 bases agree with TRBD1. The CDR3 has 14 residues. Unmatched junction bases numbered 7, after V lost 6 bases and J lost 0 bases. CDR1 SQVTM and CDR2 ANQGSEA come from the germline V gene. The CDR3 region is CSVGATGVSYEQYF. CDR3 bases: TGCAGCGTCGGAGCGACAGGGGTCTCCTACGAGCAGTACTTC.

The genes are TRBV11-3 and TRBJ1-6; TRBD1 matches at 9 bases. Trimming took 5 bases from V and 9 from J; bases not matched to a gene: 5. CDR1 is SGHNT, CDR2 YENEEA, per germline. The CDR3 runs 14 residues. The CDR3 is CASSATGGISPLHF. CDR3 DNA: TGTGCCAGCAGCGCAACAGGGGGCATTTCACCCCTCCACTTT.

V gene TRBV4-1 combines with J gene TRBJ2-5; the match to TRBD2 covers 11 bases. The J call may be wrong; the DNA end is better matched by TRBJ2-7. The germline gives CDR1 MGHRA, CDR2 YSYEKL. The CDR3 length is 16 residues. The CDR3 nucleotides are TGCGCCAGCAGCCAAGATCAGCTAGCGGGAGGCTACGAGCAGTACTTC. Translated: CASSQDQLAGGYEQYF.

The chain couples TRBV5-1 to TRBJ2-7; D gene uncertain. CDR1 is SGHRS, CDR2 YFSETQ, per germline. This CDR3 contains 17 residues. Trimming took off 3 bases at V and 0 bases at J, with 19 bases between the two ends. In nucleotides, the CDR3 is TGCGCCAGCAGCTCGGCCTCGAACACAGTCTTCTCCTACGAGCAGTACTTC. Translated: CASSSASNTVFSYEQYF.

The chain links TRBV7-3 to TRBJ2-7; weak D call: TRBD2 (6 bases). Germline CDR1 SGHTA, CDR2 FQGTGA. V shed 5 bases and J shed 6 bases, with 14 bases lying between them. The CDR3 has 13 residues. CDR3 sequence reads: CASSPRRGGEQYF. Written as DNA, the CDR3 is TGTGCCAGCAGCCCCCGGCGGGGTGGCGAGCAGTACTTC.

CDR3 region: CASMWDRAYRRDEQYF. The CDR3, as DNA: TGTGCCAGCATGTGGGACAGGGCCTACCGGAGGGACGAGCAGTACTTC. The rearrangement joins TRBV2 to TRBJ2-7, with TRBD1 identical over 9 bases. V gave up 7 bases and J gave up 5 bases; unmatched junction bases: 15. Germline V CDR1 and CDR2: SNHLY, FYNNEI. The CDR3 spans 16 residues.

This rearrangement joins TRBV15 to TRBJ1-5; D uncertain. The CDR3 has 14 amino acids. V dropped 0 bases and J dropped 0 bases, with 3 bases sitting between them. Germline assignment: CDR1 LNHNV and CDR2 YYDKDF (reference sequence). CDR3 residues: CATSRDISNQPQHF. In nucleotides, the CDR3 is TGTGCCACCAGCAGAGATATTAGCAATCAGCCCCAGCATTTT.